The 9 T cell receptor beta chains below all came from one sample that was sequenced in a study of T cell changes during pregnancy in multiple sclerosis (dated by TCRdb to between 2018 and 2020). Libraries were made using the immunoSEQ multiplex PCR assay. The immuneACCESS repertoire file appears here via TCRdb, limited to in-frame rearrangements. These files lack a portion of the clones; in checked studies, under half of the deficit traces to unresolved V genes, and the cause of the others is not known. For this sample the table gives about 87,000 clones, of which just over 90% were detected only once. The top ten hold 1.3% to 1.5% of the sample. Sequencing used peripheral blood, obtained in the third trimester of pregnancy. Every receptor here comes from a female donor in good health, enrolled as a control in a pregnancy study.

J is TRBJ2-2 and V is TRBV13; D perhaps matches TRBD2 (7 bases). The CDR3 is made up of 15 amino acids. The germline CDR1 and CDR2 sequences are PRHDT and FYEKMQ (reference sequence). Trimming removed 1 base at V and 4 bases at J, with 10 bases between. The CDR3 is CASSLAGGGTGELFF. The DNA of the CDR3 is TGTGCCAGCAGCTTAGCGGGGGGCGGCACCGGGGAGCTGTTTTTT.

J is TRBJ2-1 and V is TRBV28; 7 nucleotides match TRBD1. The CDR3 runs 12 residues. The V and J ends lost 3 bases and 12 bases, in that order; junction bases with no gene match: 5. CDR1 is MDHEN and CDR2 is SYDVKM in the germline V gene. The CDR3 region is CASSLRTGGQFF. In DNA form, the CDR3 reads TGTGCCAGCAGTTTGAGGACAGGAGGGCAGTTCTTC.

This rearrangement joins TRBV5-1 to TRBJ1-5, with 12 bases fitting TRBD1. The CDR3 covers 17 residues. Germline-derived CDR1 and CDR2 are SGHRS and YFSETQ. V dropped 4 bases and J dropped 5; count of bases not matched to a gene: 10. CDR3 loop: CASSESPGQGADQPQHF. CDR3 nucleotides: TGCGCCAGCAGCGAGAGCCCGGGACAGGGGGCGGATCAGCCCCAGCATTTT.

The CDR3 loop reads CASRIGTGGGNTIYF. The CDR3 DNA follows: TGTGCCAGCAGGATCGGGACAGGAGGGGGAAACACCATATATTTT. The rearrangement links TRBV6-1 to TRBJ1-3, with 8 positions matching TRBD1. The V and J ends lost 6 bases and 4 bases, in that order; junction bases with no gene match: 8. The CDR3 is made up of 15 amino acids. Germline CDR1 is MNHNS and CDR2 is SASEGT.

The chain is built from TRBV6-5 and TRBJ2-7; D is unclear. The CDR3 loop spans 15 amino acids. CDR1 MNHEY and CDR2 SVGAGI come from the germline V gene. The V end was cut by 2 bases, the J end by 0 bases, with 11 bases between. The CDR3 protein is CASSYASGSSYEQYF. CDR3 DNA: TGTGCCAGCAGTTACGCCTCGGGTAGCTCCTACGAGCAGTACTTC.

This CDR3 reads CASTPGAGTSGRTVNIQYF. The CDR3 DNA reads TGTGCCAGCACCCCTGGGGCCGGGACTAGCGGGAGAACTGTGAACATTCAGTACTTC. The chain carries TRBV28 and TRBJ2-4; 14 nucleotides align to TRBD2. V shed 7 bases and J 7 bases; nucleotides not matched to a gene: 18. CDR3 length: 19 amino acids. CDR1 and CDR2 from the germline V gene are MDHEN and SYDVKM.

V is TRBV5-1 and J is TRBJ2-3; no reliable D call. The CDR3 extends over 15 amino acids. Germline V gene sequence: CDR1 SGHRS, CDR2 YFSETQ. V lost 6 bases, J lost 2 bases, and 16 bases lay in between. CDR3 in amino acids: CASTLRGEVTDTQYF. The CDR3 nucleotides read TGCGCCAGCACATTACGCGGAGAAGTCACAGATACGCAGTATTTT.

The genes are TRBV27 and TRBJ2-1; possibly TRBD1 for D (6 bases). The germline V gene encodes CDR1 MNHEY and CDR2 SMNVEV (reference sequence). This CDR3 region has 22 residues. V shed 5 bases and J shed 0 bases, with 32 bases lying between them. The CDR3 region is CASSLSGPGHRTIRSSYNEQFF. The CDR3 coding sequence is TGTGCCAGCAGTCTCTCCGGACCGGGACATCGGACGATTAGATCCTCCTACAATGAGCAGTTCTTC.

The rearrangement links TRBV5-4 to TRBJ2-3; TRBD2 matches 7 bases. CDR3 size: 17 residues. Trimming cost V 0 bases and J 2 bases; bases outside gene matches: 9. Per the germline V gene, CDR1 is SGHNT and CDR2 is YYREEE (reference sequence). CDR3 sequence reads: CASSLGSGEGYTDTQYF. The CDR3 nucleotides read TGTGCCAGCAGCTTGGGTTCTGGGGAGGGATACACAGATACGCAGTATTTT.